A single sample gave rise to the 10 T cell receptor beta chains below, sequenced in a study of blood T cell repertoires in COVID-19. Sequencing was performed with immunoSEQ multiplex PCR; in TCRdb, only in-frame clones are kept and a portion is missing. The profile shows tens of thousands of clones, around 86% of them singletons. Sample: peripheral blood. The source is a human donor in a cohort sampled during active COVID-19.

The chain employs TRBV7-9 and TRBJ1-2, with 7 bases matching TRBD1. V lost 5 bases and J lost 4; bases outside the gene matches: 7. Germline V CDR1 and CDR2: SEHNR, FQNEAQ (reference sequence). The length of the CDR3 is 14 residues. The CDR3, as DNA: TGTGCCAGCAGCCCAGGGGGGTCGGGCTATGGCTACACCTTC. Encoded protein: CASSPGGSGYGYTF.

V gene TRBV4-1 combines with J gene TRBJ2-7, with 16 positions matching TRBD2. The CDR3 length is 19 residues. CDR1 and CDR2 from the germline V gene are MGHRA and YSYEKL. V gave up 0 bases and J gave up 3 bases; unmatched junction bases: 8. CDR3 amino acids: CASSQEGTSGGARVYEQYF. In DNA form, the CDR3 reads TGCGCCAGCAGCCAAGAAGGGACTAGCGGGGGGGCCAGGGTCTACGAGCAGTACTTC.

The V gene is TRBV10-1, the J gene TRBJ2-1, with D tentatively TRBD1 (6 bases). The CDR3 contains 15 residues. Germline loops: CDR1 WNHNN, CDR2 SYGVQD (reference sequence). Trimming pared 2 bases from V and 7 bases from J, leaving 15 bases between. The DNA of the CDR3 is TGCGCCAGCAGTGAGGTCCGAGGGGGTCGGAATGAGCAGTTCTTC. This gives the protein CASSEVRGGRNEQFF.

The rearrangement joins TRBV7-7 to TRBJ2-5; possibly TRBD1 for D (5 bases). The CDR3 spans 12 residues. Between the trimmed V and J ends, which lost 2 bases and 4 bases, there was a span of 5 bases. The germline CDR1 and CDR2 sequences are SSHAT and FNYEAQ (reference sequence). The CDR3 spells CASSLQGETQYF. In nucleotides, the CDR3 is TGTGCCAGCAGCTTACAGGGAGAGACCCAGTACTTC.

This clone was found once. The rearrangement links TRBV5-4 to TRBJ1-4; D possibly corresponds to TRBD1 (6 bases). This CDR3 is built from 14 residues. CDR1 and CDR2 (germline): SGHNT, YYREEE (reference sequence). Trimming took 2 bases from V and 5 from J, leaving 10 bases between them. CDR3 sequence reads: CASSFRTDNEKLFF. The CDR3 nucleotides read TGTGCCAGCAGCTTTAGGACAGACAATGAAAAACTGTTTTTT.

CDR3 protein: CASSTSGGPLGQYF. In nucleotides, the CDR3 is TGTGCCAGCAGCACTAGCGGGGGCCCCCTAGGGCAGTACTTC. The rearrangement links TRBV7-2 to TRBJ2-7, with 11 bases lining up with TRBD2. The junction had 9 bases not matched to a gene; V was cut back by 5 bases and J by 9 bases. The germline V gene has CDR1 SGHTA and CDR2 FQGNSA. The CDR3 sequence is 14 residues long.

The genes are TRBV3-1 (or the pseudogene TRBV3-2) and TRBJ1-5; 9 positions agree with TRBD1. The trim removed 0 bases at V and 9 bases at J, leaving 3 bases unmatched. CDR3 length equals 14 residues. Per germline, CDR1 LGHDT and CDR2 YNNKEL (reference sequence). The CDR3 sequence is CASSQETGGRPQHF. CDR3 sequence (DNA): TGTGCCAGCAGCCAAGAAACAGGGGGCCGGCCCCAGCATTTT.

The V call is TRBV30, the J call TRBJ1-6; unclear D gene. CDR3 size: 20 residues. V was pared by 0 bases and J by 0 bases, with 21 bases between. The germline V gene has CDR1 GTSNPN and CDR2 SVGIG (reference sequence). The CDR3 coding sequence is TGTGCCTGGAGTGTGTGGTCCACCGGGGATATTAGCTCCTATAATTCACCCCTCCACTTT. This translates into CAWSVWSTGDISSYNSPLHF.

The gene calls are TRBV10-3 and TRBJ2-1; 8 nucleotides match TRBD1. This CDR3 has 16 amino acids. V shed 4 bases and J 8 bases; nucleotides not matched to a gene: 13. Germline V gene data show CDR1 as ENHRY and CDR2 as SYGVKD. CDR3 sequence (DNA): TGTGCCATCAGTGGAACCTCCGGGACAGGTAGCGATGAGCAGTTCTTC. Translating it yields CAISGTSGTGSDEQFF.

V usage is TRBV5-4 and J usage is TRBJ1-6; TRBD1 matches 9 bases. The CDR3 contains 17 residues. Germline-derived CDR1 and CDR2 are SGHNT and YYREEE (reference sequence). J lost 7 bases, V lost 0 bases, and 8 bases had no gene match. The CDR3 region is CASSLGPGTGNNSPLHF. The DNA for the CDR3 is TGTGCCAGCAGCTTGGGCCCCGGGACAGGGAACAATTCACCCCTCCACTTT.